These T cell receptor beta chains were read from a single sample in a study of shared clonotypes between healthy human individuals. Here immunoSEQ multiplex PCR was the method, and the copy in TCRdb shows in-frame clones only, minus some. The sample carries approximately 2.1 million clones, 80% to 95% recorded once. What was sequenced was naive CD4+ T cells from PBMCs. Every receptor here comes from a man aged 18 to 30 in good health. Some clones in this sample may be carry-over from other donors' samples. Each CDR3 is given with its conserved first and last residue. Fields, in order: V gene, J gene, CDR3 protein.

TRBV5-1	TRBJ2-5	CASSPAGRMETQYF
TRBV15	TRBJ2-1	CATSGGTSGIYNEQFF
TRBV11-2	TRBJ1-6	CASSPRTLTGSPLHF
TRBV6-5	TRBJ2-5	CASSYSGGPTSETQYF
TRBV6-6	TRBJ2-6	CASSRGSGANVLTF
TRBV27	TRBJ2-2	CASSSLSYGELFF
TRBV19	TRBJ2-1	CASSTGVNEQFF
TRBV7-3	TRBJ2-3	CASSLLGLAGVDTQYF
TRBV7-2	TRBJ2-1	CASSFSGSGREQFF
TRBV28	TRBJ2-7	CASSLWGQNYEQYF
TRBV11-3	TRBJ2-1	CASSLAPHGSEQFF
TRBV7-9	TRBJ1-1	CASSLSGVTEAFF
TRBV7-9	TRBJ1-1	CASSLAGWRAEAFF
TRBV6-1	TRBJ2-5	CASRRREETQYF
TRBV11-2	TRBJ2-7	CASSLVDRGNLAREQYF
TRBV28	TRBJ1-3	CASSSGGNTIYF
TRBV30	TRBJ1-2	CAWRGTGGGGYTF
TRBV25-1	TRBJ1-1	CASRRLRDTEAFF
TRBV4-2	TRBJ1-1	CASSQDHGANTEAFF
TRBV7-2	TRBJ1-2	CASSLGAVNYGYTF
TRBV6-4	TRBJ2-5	CASSDGQDRKTQYF
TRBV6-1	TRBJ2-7	CASSEEGSPKSYEQYF
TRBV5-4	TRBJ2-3	CASSFRSDTQYF
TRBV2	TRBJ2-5	CASSGQLPPDETQYF
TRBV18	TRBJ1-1	CASSPRQKAGTGGGPQNTEAFF
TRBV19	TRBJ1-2	CASSLGQTYGYTF
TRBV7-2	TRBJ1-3	CASSLSNTIYF
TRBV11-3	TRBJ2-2	CASSLVRGAGELFF
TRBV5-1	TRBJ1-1	CASSSFVTGPNTEAFF
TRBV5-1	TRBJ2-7	CASSEGLAGADEQYF
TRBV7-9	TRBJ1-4	CASSRRETNEKLFF
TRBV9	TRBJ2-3	CASSGKVLASTDTQYF
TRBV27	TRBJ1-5	CASSSGTSLGQPQHF
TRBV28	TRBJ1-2	CASSPMRGLDGYTF
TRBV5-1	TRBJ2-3	CASSVGRATDTQYF
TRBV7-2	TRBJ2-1	CASSLGLAGYNEQFF
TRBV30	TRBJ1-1	CAWSKQENTEAFF
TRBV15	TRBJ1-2	CATSRGEENYGYTF
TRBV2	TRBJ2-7	CASRPTGQEDEQYF
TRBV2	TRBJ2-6	CASSRQGRSGANVLTF
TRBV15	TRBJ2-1	CATSRPRLAINEQFF
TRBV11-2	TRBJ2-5	CASSLDRGGQETQYF
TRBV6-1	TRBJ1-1	CASSERHRNTEAFF
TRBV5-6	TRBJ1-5	CASSLRGISNQPQHF
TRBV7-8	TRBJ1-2	CASSLTPTNYGYTF
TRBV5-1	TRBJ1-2	CASSLLLGGMDYGYTF
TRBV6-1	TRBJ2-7	CASRRYLGNEQYF
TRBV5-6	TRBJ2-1	CASSLLGLAGDWSNEQFF
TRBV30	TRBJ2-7	CAWSGRIYEQYF
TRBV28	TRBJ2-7	CASSLRSAGEYEQYF
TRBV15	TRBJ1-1	CATSRVRVNTEAFF
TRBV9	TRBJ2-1	CASSVGQGNEQFF
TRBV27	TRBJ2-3	CASSYYSTDTQYF
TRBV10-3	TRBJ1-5	CAISESGGNQPQHF
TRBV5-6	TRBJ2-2	CASSLADGELFF
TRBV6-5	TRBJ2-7	CASSQWGGPDYEQYF
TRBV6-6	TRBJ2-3	CASRSTGADTQYF
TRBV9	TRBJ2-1	CASSVEPGSVSAIEQFF